This T cell receptor (beta chain) was profiled in a study of blood T cell repertoires in COVID-19. Looking at the study overall: COVID-19 samples collected from the United States, Italy and Spain covered acute and convalescent phases. PBMCs, B-cell-depleted T cells, or T cells provided the cDNA or gDNA that made up the material.

The CDR3 contains 14 residues. The V gene's germline CDR1 is SQVTM and CDR2 ANQGSEA. Study processing details: Nucleated cell counts were estimated from reference gene primer amplification. Libraries were prepared by immunoSEQ multiplex PCR; TCRdb keeps only in-frame clonotypes and omits some of them. D and trimming were read from the DNA, whereas the V and J calls and clone size are those reported in that table. This table has some 450,000 clones, 70% to 90% appearing once. The receptor's source is a man aged 18 to 29 with COVID-19, enrolled during active disease. The chain has TRBV29-1 and TRBJ2-3; TRBD2 matches 8 bases. Sequencing was carried out using peripheral blood. The CDR3 DNA reads as TGCGGGACAAGCAGCGGGGGAGACGGATTGACGCAGTATTTT. Protein sequence: CGTSSGGDGLTQYF.